These 29 T cell receptor beta chains originate from one sample sequenced in a study of cytomegalovirus exposure and HLA in healthy donors. Amplification used 60 Vbeta primers and 13 Jbeta primers. Here immunoSEQ multiplex PCR was the method, and the copy in TCRdb shows in-frame clones only, minus some. The table includes fewer than 150,000 clones, 70% to 80% detected once. The sample comprised PBMCs. These receptor sequences come from a male donor in good health and CMV-seronegative.

This chain connects TRBV4-3 to TRBJ1-1; perhaps TRBD1 as D (5 bases). Germline V gives CDR1 LGHNA, CDR2 YSLEER. This CDR3 comprises 17 residues. The V end lost 0 bases, the J end lost 0 bases, and 14 bases lay between the germline ends. This CDR3 is CASSQDSRVKMNTEAFF. For the CDR3, the DNA is TGCGCCAGCAGCCAAGACAGCAGGGTAAAAATGAACACTGAAGCTTTCTTT.

The J gene is TRBJ1-5, the V gene TRBV5-5, with D unresolved. Germline-derived CDR1 and CDR2 are SGHKS and YYEKEE (reference sequence). The CDR3 loop spans 13 amino acids. Between the trimmed V and J ends, which lost 0 bases and 10 bases, there was a span of 11 bases. CDR3 DNA: TGTGCCAGCAGCTTGGTACGGGAGGGTCCCCAGCATTTT. Protein product: CASSLVREGPQHF.

This clone was counted between two and nine times. This chain connects TRBV4-1 to TRBJ1-5; tentatively, D is TRBD1 (6 bases). CDR3 length equals 15 residues. CDR1 is MGHRA and CDR2 is YSYEKL in the germline V gene. The V end lost 3 bases, the J end lost 6 bases, and 15 bases lay between the germline ends. The CDR3 is CASSHAGTIAQPQHF. The DNA for the CDR3 is TGCGCCAGCAGCCACGCCGGGACAATCGCTCAGCCCCAGCATTTT.

The chain uses TRBV6-6 and TRBJ1-2; TRBD1 is a possible D gene (5 bases). The germline V gene encodes CDR1 MNHNY and CDR2 SVGAGI (reference sequence). This CDR3 is built from 15 residues. The germline V and J ends were trimmed by 6 bases and 4 bases, with 18 bases remaining between them. CDR3: CASRENVAGRYGYTF. In DNA, the CDR3 is TGTGCCAGCAGGGAAAACGTGGCGGGACGCTATGGCTACACCTTC.

V is TRBV6-5 and J is TRBJ1-5; possible D gene TRBD1, 5 bases. Germline loops: CDR1 MNHEY, CDR2 SVGAGI. The V end lost 0 bases, the J end lost 7 bases, and 13 bases lay between the germline ends. This CDR3 has 15 amino acids. CDR3 residues: CASSYSAGGSQPQHF. CDR3 bases: TGTGCCAGCAGTTACTCGGCGGGGGGGAGCCAGCCCCAGCATTTT.

The chain uses TRBV6-1 and TRBJ2-7; a weak D match, TRBD1 (5 bases). Trimming removed 5 bases from V and 0 bases from J, with 11 bases in between. The CDR3 is 14 residues long. Germline CDR1 is MNHNS and CDR2 is SASEGT. The CDR3 region has the DNA TGTGCCAGCAGTTTTCAGGGAAGCTCCTACGAGCAGTACTTC. This sequence encodes CASSFQGSSYEQYF.

The J gene is TRBJ1-1, the V gene TRBV18; the match to TRBD1 covers 7 bases. The germline gives CDR1 KGHSH, CDR2 LQKENI. The CDR3 is 14 amino acids. Trimming took 1 base from V and 1 from J; bases not matched to a gene: 0. The CDR3 DNA sequence: TGTGCCAGCTCACCACAGGGGGCGAACACTGAAGCTTTCTTT. Its protein is CASSPQGANTEAFF.

V is TRBV6-4 and J is TRBJ1-5, with D perhaps matching TRBD1 (6 bases). V was shortened by 3 bases and J by 4 bases, with 7 bases between the two germline ends. The CDR3 has 13 residues. Germline V gene data show CDR1 as MRHNA and CDR2 as SNTAGT. The CDR3 loop reads CASSEGANQPQHF. The CDR3 DNA follows: TGTGCCAGCAGTGAGGGGGCGAATCAGCCCCAGCATTTT.

This clone occurred a few times. CDR3 protein: CASSQVNLVTTDTQYF. In DNA, the CDR3 is TGCGCCAGCAGCCAAGTAAACTTAGTTACCACAGATACGCAGTATTTT. The V gene is TRBV4-1, the J gene TRBJ2-3; D gene ambiguous. Germline V lookup: CDR1 MGHRA, CDR2 YSYEKL. The CDR3 covers 16 residues. V lost 1 base, J lost 2 bases, and 13 bases lay in between.

The rearrangement joins TRBV6-5 to TRBJ2-5; TRBD1 might be the D (5 bases). With the DNA end fitting TRBJ2-7 better, the J assignment may be wrong. The CDR3 is 15 residues long. Germline V CDR1 and CDR2: MNHEY, SVGAGI. CDR3 protein: CASSVGPGTSYEQYF. CDR3 sequence (DNA): TGTGCCAGCAGTGTGGGGCCCGGTACCTCCTACGAGCAGTACTTC.

The V call is TRBV7-2, the J call TRBJ1-2; no clear D gene. The CDR3 has 14 residues. The V end was cut by 2 bases, the J end by 2 bases, with 9 bases between. Germline values: CDR1 SGHTA, CDR2 FQGNSA. The CDR3 protein is CASSLNSLNYGYTF. The DNA for the CDR3 is TGTGCCAGCAGCTTAAACAGTTTAAACTATGGCTACACCTTC.

The V gene is TRBV7-6, the J gene TRBJ2-3, with D possibly TRBD2 on 7 matching bases. Germline loops: CDR1 SGHVS, CDR2 FNYEAQ. The CDR3 contains 12 residues. Trimming removed 4 bases from V and 9 bases from J, with 11 bases in between. The CDR3 nucleotides are TGTGCCAGCAGCTCGGGGGGCCACACGCAGTATTTT. This encodes CASSSGGHTQYF.

The rearrangement uses TRBV28 and TRBJ2-5; TRBD1 aligns across 7 bases. V gave up 8 bases and J gave up 1 base; unmatched junction bases: 10. CDR3 length equals 15 residues. Germline V gives CDR1 MDHEN, CDR2 SYDVKM. In nucleotides, the CDR3 is TGTGCCAGCCTACCGGGACAGAGTTTCCAAGAGACCCAGTACTTC. It is translated as CASLPGQSFQETQYF.

This clone was seen only once. The chain uses TRBV7-2 and TRBJ2-7; maybe TRBD2 (6 bases). Germline-derived CDR1 and CDR2 are SGHTA and FQGNSA. The V and J ends lost 3 bases and 5 bases respectively, with 20 bases between them. The CDR3 is made up of 16 amino acids. The CDR3 is CASSFPPGGTLHEQYF. The CDR3 DNA reads as TGTGCCAGCAGCTTCCCCCCCGGGGGAACACTCCACGAGCAGTACTTC.

Concerning this clone itself: This specimen includes other DNA sequences encoding the same CDR3. The chain employs TRBV7-3 and TRBJ2-3; D unclear. Trimming stripped 5 bases from V and 3 bases from J, with 9 bases between. The CDR3 loop spans 13 amino acids. Germline assignment: CDR1 SGHTA and CDR2 FQGTGA. This chain's CDR3 is CASSPSGTDTQYF. DNA of the CDR3: TGTGCCAGCAGCCCCTCCGGTACAGATACGCAGTATTTT.

The gene calls are TRBV19 and TRBJ2-7; D might be TRBD1 (6 bases). Trimming removed 5 bases at V and 2 bases at J, with 13 bases between. From germline, CDR1 is LNHDA and CDR2 SQIVND (reference sequence). The length of the CDR3 is 14 residues. CDR3 protein: CASSPTGVPYEQYF. The CDR3 DNA reads TGTGCCAGTAGTCCGACAGGTGTTCCCTACGAGCAGTACTTC. The full variable domain, rest sourced from reference TRBV19 and TRBJ2-7, is DGGITQSPKYLFRKEGQNVTLSCEQNLNHDAMYWYRQDPGQGLRLIYYSQIVNDFQKGDIAEGYSVSREKKESFPLTVTSAQKNPTAFYLCASSPTGVPYEQYFGPGTRLTVT.

The chain couples TRBV28 to TRBJ1-3, with a possible D match to TRBD1 (6 bases). From germline, CDR1 is MDHEN and CDR2 SYDVKM. The length of the CDR3 is 14 residues. Trimming stripped 4 bases from V and 4 bases from J, with 11 bases between. The CDR3 nucleotides read TGTGCCAGCAGTTCCTCAGGGGTAGGAAACACCATATATTTT. Translated, it gives CASSSSGVGNTIYF.

The chain couples TRBV11-2 to TRBJ1-1; D is unresolved. Germline V gene lookup returns CDR1 SGHAT and CDR2 FQNNGV. CDR3 length equals 15 residues. With 5 bases removed from V and 4 bases from J, the gap between germline ends came to 17 bases. The CDR3, as DNA: TGTGCCAGCAGCCCACTTAGTTTATCTGGCACTGAAGCTTTCTTT. Protein sequence: CASSPLSLSGTEAFF.

The V and J genes are TRBV6-6 and TRBJ2-1; 9 bases agree with TRBD2. After removal of 6 bases from V and 7 bases from J, the junction contained 7 bases not matched to a gene. CDR1 is MNHNY, CDR2 SVGAGI, per germline (reference sequence). The CDR3 is made up of 14 amino acids. The CDR3 DNA follows: TGTGCCAGCAGGGTAGCGGGGGTGGGAAATGAGCAGTTCTTC. Residues: CASRVAGVGNEQFF.

This chain connects TRBV7-2 to TRBJ2-1; tentatively, D is TRBD2 (6 bases). Deletions cut 2 bases from V and 6 bases from J, with 14 bases between. Germline V gene lookup returns CDR1 SGHTA and CDR2 FQGNSA. The CDR3 runs to 15 residues. CDR3 in DNA: TGTGCCAGCAGCTTACACGGCGGGGTGGGCAATGAGCAGTTCTTC. Translated: CASSLHGGVGNEQFF.

Notes on this clone: The missing conserved phenylalanine or tryptophan at the end of this CDR3 makes a read error likely. V and J are TRBV2 and TRBJ1-2, with D tentatively TRBD1 (5 bases). CDR1 and CDR2 from the germline V gene are SNHLY and FYNNEI. The V end was cut by 7 bases, the J end by 5 bases, with 14 bases between. CDR3 length: 13 amino acids. The CDR3 coding sequence is TGTGCCAGCACCCTAGGGGCAGCTTATGGCTACACCCTC. The encoded protein is CASTLGAAYGYTL.

The sample holds one count of this clone. This same CDR3 is encoded by further DNA sequences in the sample. The J gene is TRBJ1-2, the V gene TRBV29-1; D might be TRBD1 (5 bases). V dropped 6 bases and J dropped 1 base, with 9 bases sitting between them. This CDR3 has 12 residues. The germline CDR1 and CDR2 sequences are SQVTM and ANQGSEA. This chain's CDR3 is CSVGGGNYGYTF. The CDR3 coding sequence is TGCAGCGTCGGGGGAGGTAACTATGGCTACACCTTC.

The V gene is TRBV10-2, the J gene TRBJ2-7; TRBD2 might be the D (5 bases). Trimming stripped 10 bases from V and 4 bases from J, with 17 bases between. The germline gives CDR1 WSHSY, CDR2 SAAADI. The CDR3 is made up of 13 amino acids. The CDR3 protein is CAIPGTGSYEQYF. In nucleotides, the CDR3 is TGCGCCATCCCGGGAACGGGGTCATACGAGCAGTACTTC.

V is TRBV9 and J is TRBJ2-1; the D gene is possibly TRBD1 (5 bases). The CDR3 length is 15 residues. Per the germline V gene, CDR1 is SGDLS and CDR2 is YYNGEE. The ends were cut back, 2 bases at V and 8 bases at J, with 17 bases in the middle. This CDR3 reads CASSVGWGPSHEQFF. DNA of the CDR3: TGTGCCAGCAGCGTGGGGTGGGGCCCTTCGCATGAGCAGTTCTTC. The full variable domain, rest sourced from reference TRBV9 and TRBJ2-1, is DSGVTQTPKHLITATGQRVTLRCSPRSGDLSVYWYQQSLDQGLQFLIQYYNGEERAKGNILERFSAQQFPDLHSELNLSSLELGDSALYFCASSVGWGPSHEQFFGPGTRLTVL.

The chain joins TRBV28 to TRBJ2-5; TRBD2 is a possible D gene (5 bases). V lost 2 bases and J 2 bases, leaving 6 bases between the germline ends. This CDR3 contains 13 residues. Germline-derived CDR1 and CDR2 are MDHEN and SYDVKM. CDR3 amino acids: CASSLGGQETQYF. The DNA for the CDR3 is TGTGCCAGCAGTTTAGGCGGGCAAGAGACCCAGTACTTC. Variable domain in full (rest from reference TRBV28 and TRBJ2-5): DVKVTQSSRYLVKRTGEKVFLECVQDMDHENMFWYRQDPGLGLRLIYFSYDVKMKEKGDIPEGYSVSREKKERFSLILESASTNQTSMYLCASSLGGQETQYFGPGTRLLVL.

V and J are TRBV7-2 and TRBJ1-4; 7 bases align to TRBD1. The V gene's germline CDR1 is SGHTA and CDR2 FQGNSA. The CDR3 sequence is 14 residues long. V was clipped by 5 bases and J by 7 bases; unmatched bases: 7. CDR3 region: CASSPQGIGEKLFF. CDR3 coding DNA: TGTGCCAGCAGCCCACAGGGGATCGGTGAAAAACTGTTTTTT.

The CDR3, as DNA: TGCGCCAGCAGCGGGGGGACAGGGCAATCTACTCTAGCCAAAAACATTCAGTACTTC. Residues: CASSGGTGQSTLAKNIQYF. V gene TRBV5-1 combines with J gene TRBJ2-4; 9 positions agree with TRBD1. The CDR3 contains 19 residues. V was clipped by 4 bases and J by 0 bases; unmatched bases: 14. In germline, CDR1 is SGHRS, CDR2 YFSETQ.

This clone appeared a single time. This chain links TRBV9 with TRBJ1-2; D perhaps matches TRBD1 (6 bases). Between the trimmed V and J ends, which lost 4 bases and 8 bases, there was a span of 15 bases. Germline V gives CDR1 SGDLS, CDR2 YYNGEE. CDR3 size: 13 residues. CDR3 DNA: TGTGCCAGCAGCCCCCAGGGGACCTTCGGCTACACCTTC. Protein sequence: CASSPQGTFGYTF.

The gene calls are TRBV7-6 and TRBJ2-7; TRBD1 matches at 9 bases. Germline CDR1 reads SGHVS; CDR2 reads FNYEAQ. V lost 1 base and J lost 4; bases outside the gene matches: 5. The CDR3 runs 15 residues. The CDR3 region is CASSLVGDREYEQYF. The CDR3 DNA follows: TGTGCCAGCAGCTTAGTAGGGGACAGGGAATACGAGCAGTACTTC.